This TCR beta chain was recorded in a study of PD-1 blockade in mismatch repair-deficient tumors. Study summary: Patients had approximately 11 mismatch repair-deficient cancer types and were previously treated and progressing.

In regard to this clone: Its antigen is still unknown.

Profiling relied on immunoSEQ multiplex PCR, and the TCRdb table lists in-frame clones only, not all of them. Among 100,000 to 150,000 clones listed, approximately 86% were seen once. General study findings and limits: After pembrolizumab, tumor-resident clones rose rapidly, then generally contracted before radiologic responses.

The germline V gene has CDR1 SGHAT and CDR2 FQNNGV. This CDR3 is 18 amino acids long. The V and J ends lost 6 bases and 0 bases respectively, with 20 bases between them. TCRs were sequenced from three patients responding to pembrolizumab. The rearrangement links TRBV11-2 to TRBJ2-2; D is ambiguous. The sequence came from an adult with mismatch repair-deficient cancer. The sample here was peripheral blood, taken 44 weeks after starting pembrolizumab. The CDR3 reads CASRNLKTAPTNTGELFF. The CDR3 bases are TGTGCCAGCAGGAATCTTAAAACCGCCCCAACGAACACCGGGGAGCTGTTTTTT.